The clone carrying this T cell receptor beta chain was counted many times. The record originates from a study of T cells in Graves' hyperthyroidism and ophthalmopathy. The source material, RNA transcripts, was used to amplify TCR beta CDR3 regions. HTBI primers drove first-round RT-PCR of the TCR CDR3. MiXCR was run by TCRdb on the multiplex PCR reads, yielding one entry per CDR3 protein. The table records 500,000 to 650,000 distinct CDR3 sequences, approximately 15% of them present only once. CDR1 and CDR2 from the germline V gene are KGHSH and LQKENI. Trimming removed 3 bases at V and 5 bases at J, with 13 bases between. This CDR3 spans 14 amino acids.

Sequencing input: blood. V and J are TRBV18 and TRBJ2-5; tentative D call: TRBD2 (6 bases). This TCR derives from a woman in her 50s with Graves' ophthalmopathy. CDR3 amino acids: CASSPTSPGETQYF. CDR3 DNA sequence: TGTGCCAGCTCACCTACTAGCCCTGGGGAGACCCAGTACTTC.